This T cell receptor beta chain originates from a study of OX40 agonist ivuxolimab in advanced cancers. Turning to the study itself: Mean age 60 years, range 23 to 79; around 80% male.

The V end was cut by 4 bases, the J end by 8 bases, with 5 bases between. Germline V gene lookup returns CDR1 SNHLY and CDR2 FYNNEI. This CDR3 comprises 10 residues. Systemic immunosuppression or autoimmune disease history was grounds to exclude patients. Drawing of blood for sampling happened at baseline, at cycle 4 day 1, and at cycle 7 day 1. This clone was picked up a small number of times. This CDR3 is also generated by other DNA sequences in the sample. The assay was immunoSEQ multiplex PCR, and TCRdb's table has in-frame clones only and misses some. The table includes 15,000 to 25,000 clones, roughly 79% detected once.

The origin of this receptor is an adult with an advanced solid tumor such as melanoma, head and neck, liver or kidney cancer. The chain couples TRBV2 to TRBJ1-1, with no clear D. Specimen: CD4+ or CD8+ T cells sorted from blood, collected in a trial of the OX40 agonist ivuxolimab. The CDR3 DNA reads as TGTGCCAGCAGTGTAGGAGAAGCTTTCTTT. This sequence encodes CASSVGEAFF.